These T cell receptor beta chains were read from a single sample in a study of early T cells in non-severe SARS-CoV-2 infection. From the 5' RACE reads, TCRdb called clonotypes with MiXCR, one entry per CDR3 protein. The sample includes 60,000 to 65,000 distinct CDR3 sequences, around 9.9% seen only once; the top ten take over 0.95%. Sequencing input: whole blood. These receptors came from an adult who was a healthcare worker with PCR-confirmed SARS-CoV-2 infection or an uninfected control (not recorded which). Each CDR3 is given with its conserved first and last residue. The D gene is left open where the match is weak. Size values are once, few and many counts, or a class for expanded clones, and some rows have none.

size	D	V	J	CDR3	DNA
-	-	TRBV29-1	TRBJ2-3	CSAIHFTSTDTQYF	TGCAGCGCGATACATTTCACTAGCACAGATACGCAGTATTTT
many	-	TRBV3-1	TRBJ2-3	CASSQVSQGTDTQYF	TGTGCCAGCAGCCAAGTCTCCCAGGGCACAGATACGCAGTATTTT
few	TRBD1	TRBV20-1	TRBJ2-3	CSARDGRDRGLYTQYF	TGCAGTGCTAGAGATGGACGGGACAGGGGGCTTTATACGCAGTATTTT
-	-	TRBV29-1	TRBJ2-3	CSGEADTQYF	TGCAGCGGAGAAGCGGATACGCAGTATTTT
once	TRBD1	TRBV4-1	TRBJ1-4	CASSQLKGGGFNEKLFF	TGCGCCAGCAGCCAATTGAAAGGAGGGGGCTTTAACGAAAAACTGTTTTTT
-	-	TRBV5-1	TRBJ1-5	CASSFNGDQPQHF	TGCGCCAGCAGCTTTAACGGGGATCAGCCCCAGCATTTT
-	-	TRBV6-5	TRBJ1-3	CASSSNRQLGNTIYF	TGTGCCAGCAGTTCCAACCGGCAGCTAGGAAACACCATATATTTT
few	-	TRBV4-1	TRBJ1-1	CASSRKGYGGTEAFF	TGCGCCAGCAGCCGTAAAGGGTATGGTGGCACTGAAGCTTTCTTT
-	TRBD2	TRBV7-2	TRBJ2-3	CASSWDYLSADTQYF	TGTGCCAGCAGCTGGGACTACCTTAGCGCAGATACGCAGTATTTT
many	-	TRBV12-3/TRBV12-4	TRBJ1-1	CASSFGRNTEAFF	TGTGCCAGCAGTTTTGGGAGGAACACTGAAGCTTTCTTT
few	TRBD1	TRBV12-5	TRBJ1-1	CASGSGTGGAGATVFF	TGTGCTAGTGGCTCCGGGACAGGGGGCGCCGGGGCCACGGTTTTCTTT
-	-	TRBV5-1	TRBJ2-2	CASSSLSSGELFF	TGCGCCAGCAGCTCTCTCAGCTCCGGGGAGCTGTTTTTT
-	-	TRBV5-1	TRBJ2-1	CASRIRRGPYNEQFF	TGCGCCAGCAGGATCAGGAGGGGGCCCTACAATGAGCAGTTCTTC
few	-	TRBV5-6	TRBJ2-2	CASTLAVEEMNTGELFF	TGTGCCAGCACCCTTGCGGTGGAGGAGATGAACACCGGGGAGCTGTTTTTT
many	TRBD2	TRBV6-1	TRBJ2-3	CASRLAMVDTQYF	TGTGCCAGCAGACTAGCGATGGTAGATACGCAGTATTTT
-	-	TRBV6-6	TRBJ1-1	CASSYEGRRTEAFF	TGTGCCAGCAGTTACGAGGGGCGTAGAACTGAAGCTTTCTTT
many	-	TRBV18	TRBJ1-1	CASSLGGGWGTEAFF	TGTGCCAGCTCACTGGGCGGGGGCTGGGGCACTGAAGCTTTCTTT
many	-	TRBV10-3	TRBJ2-5	CAISGGDSEETQYF	TGTGCCATCAGTGGGGGGGACAGTGAAGAGACCCAGTACTTC
-	TRBD1	TRBV19	TRBJ1-2	CASSIDPGTGVHGYTF	TGTGCCAGTAGTATTGATCCCGGGACAGGGGTACATGGCTACACCTTC
-	-	TRBV18	TRBJ1-4	CASSSGRILNEKLFF	TGTGCCAGCTCATCGGGACGGATACTTAATGAAAAACTGTTTTTT
many	-	TRBV4-1	TRBJ2-4	CASSQDTENIQYF	TGCGCCAGCAGCCAAGATACAGAAAACATTCAGTACTTC
-	-	TRBV13	TRBJ1-3	CASSIVAGSGNTIYF	TGTGCCAGCAGCATCGTCGCCGGCTCTGGAAACACCATATATTTT
-	-	TRBV14	TRBJ1-2	CASSQGTAIYGYTF	TGTGCCAGCAGCCAAGGGACAGCGATCTATGGCTACACCTTC
few	-	TRBV10-3	TRBJ2-5	CAISEPLSGFQETQYF	TGTGCCATCAGTGAGCCCTTATCAGGGTTCCAAGAGACCCAGTACTTC
-	-	TRBV2	TRBJ1-5	CASSAEDQPQHF	TGTGCCAGCAGCGCAGAGGATCAGCCCCAGCATTTT
few	TRBD1	TRBV6-6	TRBJ2-2	CASSPGGAESGELFF	TGTGCCAGCAGTCCAGGGGGCGCGGAGAGCGGGGAGCTGTTTTTT
few	-	TRBV19	TRBJ2-1	CASRLEGSSYNEQFF	TGTGCCAGTAGATTAGAAGGGAGCTCCTACAATGAGCAGTTCTTC
few	TRBD1	TRBV18	TRBJ1-5	CASRGQGNQPQHF	TGTGCCAGCCGCGGACAGGGCAATCAGCCCCAGCATTTT
many	-	TRBV6-6	TRBJ1-2	CASSIGKNYGYTF	TGTGCCAGCAGTATTGGGAAAAACTATGGCTACACCTTC
many	-	TRBV7-3	TRBJ2-2	CASSSRWDRFTGELFF	TGTGCCAGCAGCTCACGATGGGACCGGTTCACCGGGGAGCTGTTTTTT
-	TRBD1	TRBV9	TRBJ2-1	CASSVGGRGSYNEQFF	TGTGCCAGCAGCGTAGGCGGCAGGGGGTCCTACAATGAGCAGTTCTTC
few	TRBD2	TRBV5-4	TRBJ2-1	CASSNPGGEQEQFF	TGTGCCAGCAGTAACCCCGGGGGGGAGCAGGAGCAGTTCTTC
many	-	TRBV7-9	TRBJ1-1	CASSLASGTNTEAFF	TGTGCCAGCAGCTTAGCTTCAGGGACGAACACTGAAGCTTTCTTT
few	-	TRBV5-1	TRBJ2-1	CASSLAVRRGYNEQFF	TGCGCCAGCAGCTTGGCCGTCAGGAGGGGCTACAATGAGCAGTTCTTC
-	TRBD1	TRBV7-8	TRBJ2-3	CASSTGTGVTTDTQYF	TGTGCCAGCAGCACTGGGACAGGGGTCACCACAGATACGCAGTATTTT
-	-	TRBV20-1	TRBJ2-3	CSARVFQGRGDTQYF	TGCAGTGCTAGAGTGTTCCAGGGGAGGGGAGATACGCAGTATTTT
-	TRBD1	TRBV11-2	TRBJ1-1	CASSLGYPGQGNTEAFF	TGTGCCAGCAGCTTAGGCTATCCGGGACAGGGTAACACTGAAGCTTTCTTT
-	-	TRBV12-2	TRBJ2-3	CASRLRDTQYF	TGTGCAAGTCGTCTGAGGGACACGCAGTATTTT
-	-	TRBV2	TRBJ2-2	CASSGTSSVTGELFF	TGTGCCAGCAGTGGGACCTCTAGCGTCACCGGGGAGCTGTTTTTT
-	TRBD1	TRBV3-1	TRBJ1-1	CASSQGTGNTEAFF	TGTGCCAGCAGCCAAGGGACAGGGAACACTGAAGCTTTCTTT
many	TRBD1	TRBV19	TRBJ2-3	CASSTGQRPSTDTQYF	TGTGCCAGTAGTACGGGACAGAGACCTAGCACAGATACGCAGTATTTT
many	TRBD2	TRBV20-1	TRBJ2-1	CSATPAGAPVSEQFF	TGCAGTGCTACCCCAGCGGGAGCCCCCGTTTCTGAGCAGTTCTTC
-	TRBD1	TRBV20-1	TRBJ1-6	CSAIPLQGDKAPLHF	TGCAGTGCTATCCCGCTGCAGGGGGATAAGGCACCCCTCCACTTT
few	-	TRBV7-2	TRBJ1-1	CASSLDTGTEAFF	TGTGCCAGCAGCTTAGATACTGGGACTGAAGCTTTCTTT
-	-	TRBV23-1	TRBJ1-5	CASSQSSGYHSNQPQHF	TGCGCCAGCAGTCAATCGAGCGGCTACCATAGCAATCAGCCCCAGCATTTT
-	TRBD1	TRBV11-2	TRBJ1-2	CASSRIKGQGQHGYTF	TGTGCCAGCAGCCGAATAAAGGGACAGGGCCAGCATGGCTACACCTTC
many	TRBD1	TRBV5-1	TRBJ2-2	CASTETGGLGGGELFF	TGCGCCAGCACCGAAACAGGGGGCCTCGGTGGCGGGGAGCTGTTTTTT
many	TRBD2	TRBV6-1	TRBJ2-5	CASSEAEGRAQETQYF	TGTGCCAGCAGTGAAGCGGAGGGGAGGGCCCAAGAGACCCAGTACTTC
many	-	TRBV18	TRBJ2-2	CASSPRSGNTGELFF	TGTGCCAGCTCACCACGCTCAGGGAACACCGGGGAGCTGTTTTTT
few	-	TRBV10-1	TRBJ2-2	CASSNRVFGTGELFF	TGCGCCAGCAGTAACAGGGTATTCGGCACCGGGGAGCTGTTTTTT
many	-	TRBV12-3/TRBV12-4	TRBJ1-5	CASTQHSNQPQHF	TGTGCCAGCACACAACACAGCAATCAGCCCCAGCATTTT